This T cell receptor (beta chain) was sequenced during a study of cytomegalovirus exposure and HLA in healthy donors. With 60 Vbeta and 13 Jbeta primers, the PCR was carried out. Produced via immunoSEQ multiplex PCR; TCRdb's table is partial and in-frame only. The sample lists about 99,000 clones, 70% to 85% seen once, with 5% to 6% in the top ten. V lost 6 bases, J lost 11 bases, and 10 bases stayed unmatched. Germline V gives CDR1 MNHNS, CDR2 SASEGT. CDR3 length: 13 amino acids. Material: PBMCs. The chain links TRBV6-1 to TRBJ2-7; TRBD2 matches at 10 bases. This TCR was sampled from a woman aged 18-35 years in good health and CMV-seropositive. The CDR3 loop is CASRPSGSEVEYF. The CDR3 DNA reads as TGTGCCAGCAGGCCTAGCGGGAGTGAGGTAGAGTACTTC.